This TCR beta chain came from a study of molecular identifiers for immune sequencing clone quantification. Study-wide points: Clones with over 20 RNA copies captured over 99% of effector molecules but under 1% of naive ones. Highly expanded clone sizes could be underestimated by identical TCR molecules sharing a barcode.

V gave up 6 bases and J gave up 5 bases; unmatched junction bases: 10. Germline lookup yields CDR1 MNHEY and CDR2 SMNVEV (reference sequence). The CDR3 is 15 amino acids. TCRdb re-called the PCR reads with MiXCR, one entry per CDR3 protein. The top ten clones hold roughly 1% of a sample with 88,000 or so distinct CDR3 sequences, 21% of them seen once. This clonotype turned up a few times. Its antigen is not known. The gene calls are TRBV27 and TRBJ2-3, with 8 bases that match TRBD1. The sequence was obtained from a human donor in good health. Some libraries in this study had Jurkat cell RNA spiked in. The specimen sequenced was naive CD8+ T cells from blood, with Jurkat cell RNA spiked in. Subset here: FACS-sorted CD8+CD4-CCR7+CD45RA+ naive T cells. CDR3: CASRDRVKSGDTQYF. DNA for the CDR3: TGTGCCAGCAGGGACAGGGTTAAATCTGGAGATACGCAGTATTTT.